This TCR beta chain came from a study of blood T cell repertoires in COVID-19. Study in general: Samples representing acute and convalescent COVID-19 were sourced from the United States, Italy and Spain. From T cells, B-cell-depleted T cells, or PBMCs came the material, which was cDNA or gDNA.

Germline values: CDR1 SGHKS, CDR2 YYEKEE (reference sequence). The V gene lost 4 bases and the J gene lost 0 bases, with 11 bases spanning the gap. CDR3 length: 15 amino acids. This table comes from immunoSEQ multiplex PCR, and its TCRdb copy is limited to in-frame clones, with some not included. The sample records about 55,000 clones, under 85% being singletons. This chain links TRBV5-5 with TRBJ2-1; TRBD2 is a possible D gene (5 bases). Input material: peripheral blood. This TCR was sampled from a woman in her fifties or sixties with acute or convalescent COVID-19. The CDR3 protein is CASSQAAGSYNEQFF. Here the CDR3 DNA reads TGTGCCAGCAGCCAAGCGGCCGGCTCCTACAATGAGCAGTTCTTC.